This passage covers 9 T cell receptor beta chains from one sample sequenced in a study of T cells after yellow fever vaccination. TCRdb re-called the 5' RACE reads through MiXCR, storing one row per CDR3 protein. Here the sample spans roughly 79,000 distinct CDR3 sequences, about 7.3% being singletons. Sequenced here: CD8+ T cells sorted from PBMCs, sampled 10 days after the first yellow fever vaccination. The receptors were sampled from a man aged 18 to 30 who received the YFV17D yellow fever vaccine.

This clonotype has more than one count but fewer than ten. The gene calls are TRBV7-9 and TRBJ2-7, with D hard to call. The CDR3 is 12 amino acids. From germline, CDR1 is SEHNR and CDR2 FQNEAQ (reference sequence). V was pared by 1 base and J by 6 bases, with 7 bases between. Here the CDR3 DNA reads TGTGCCAGCAGCTTAGTCGCAAGCGAGCAGTACTTC. Residues: CASSLVASEQYF.

This clonotype was detected ten times or more. This chain uses TRBV27 with TRBJ2-2; D not certain. Trimming cost V 8 bases and J 4 bases, with 11 bases left between them. Per germline, CDR1 MNHEY and CDR2 SMNVEV (reference sequence). The CDR3 loop spans 13 amino acids. The CDR3 is CASGLLSTGELFF. CDR3 nucleotides: TGTGCCAGCGGGCTTCTCTCCACCGGGGAGCTGTTTTTT.

V usage is TRBV7-2 and J usage is TRBJ1-2, with D possibly being TRBD1 (5 bases). Per germline, CDR1 SGHTA and CDR2 FQGNSA. Between the trimmed V and J ends, which lost 7 bases and 5 bases, there was a span of 14 bases. The CDR3 totals 13 residues. The CDR3 nucleotides are TGTGCCAGCACCATAGGGGCAGTATATGGCTACACCTTC. Translated: CASTIGAVYGYTF.

This clonotype was observed many times. This chain links TRBV9 with TRBJ2-3; TRBD2 matches at 7 bases. CDR3 length: 15 amino acids. V lost 4 bases and J lost 3; bases outside the gene matches: 8. CDR1 and CDR2 from the germline V gene are SGDLS and YYNGEE. As DNA, the CDR3 is TGTGCCAGCAGCCCCGGCGCGGGGGAAACAGATACGCAGTATTTT. Protein sequence: CASSPGAGETDTQYF.

This chain links TRBV3-1 with TRBJ2-2; 14 nucleotides match TRBD2. The CDR3 consists of 18 residues. Germline V CDR1 and CDR2: LGHDT, YNNKEL (reference sequence). The V segment lost 3 bases and the J segment 3 bases; nucleotides outside the gene matches: 6. The DNA of the CDR3 is TGTGCCAGCAGCCAGAGGACTAGCGGGGGGCCGTACACCGGGGAGCTGTTTTTT. It yields the protein CASSQRTSGGPYTGELFF.

This clonotype was counted many times. The chain employs TRBV15 and TRBJ1-6; D may be TRBD1 (6 bases). Looked up from germline, CDR1 is LNHNV and CDR2 is YYDKDF (reference sequence). V was cut by 3 bases and J by 7 bases, with 13 bases left in between. This CDR3 spans 15 amino acids. CDR3 residues: CATSSYRAENSPLHF. The CDR3, as DNA: TGTGCCACCAGCAGTTACAGGGCAGAGAATTCACCCCTCCACTTT.

This clonotype has only a few counts. The rearrangement links TRBV12-3 or TRBV12-4 to TRBJ1-4; D unresolved. The CDR3 has 12 residues. V lost 3 bases and J 5 bases, leaving 4 bases between the germline ends. The CDR3 coding sequence is TGTGCCAGCAGTTTCCAGAATGAAAAACTGTTTTTT. Encoded protein: CASSFQNEKLFF.

This clonotype was seen at least ten times. The chain carries TRBV7-6 and TRBJ2-1, with TRBD2 matching over 9 bases. The CDR3 length is 15 residues. The germline CDR1 and CDR2 sequences are SGHVS and FNYEAQ. J was trimmed by 9 bases and V by 1 base; bases with no gene match: 7. The CDR3 region is CASSLEDSGGSEQFF. Written as DNA, the CDR3 is TGTGCCAGCAGCTTAGAGGATAGCGGGGGTTCTGAGCAGTTCTTC.

V usage is TRBV7-3 and J usage is TRBJ2-5; D gene ambiguous. The CDR3 covers 16 residues. Germline V lookup: CDR1 SGHTA, CDR2 FQGTGA. Trimming took off 1 base at V and 4 bases at J, with 16 bases between the two ends. The CDR3, as DNA: TGTGCCAGCAGCTTAAACGGCAGGCGTTCCGGAGAGACCCAGTACTTC. Translation gives CASSLNGRRSGETQYF.